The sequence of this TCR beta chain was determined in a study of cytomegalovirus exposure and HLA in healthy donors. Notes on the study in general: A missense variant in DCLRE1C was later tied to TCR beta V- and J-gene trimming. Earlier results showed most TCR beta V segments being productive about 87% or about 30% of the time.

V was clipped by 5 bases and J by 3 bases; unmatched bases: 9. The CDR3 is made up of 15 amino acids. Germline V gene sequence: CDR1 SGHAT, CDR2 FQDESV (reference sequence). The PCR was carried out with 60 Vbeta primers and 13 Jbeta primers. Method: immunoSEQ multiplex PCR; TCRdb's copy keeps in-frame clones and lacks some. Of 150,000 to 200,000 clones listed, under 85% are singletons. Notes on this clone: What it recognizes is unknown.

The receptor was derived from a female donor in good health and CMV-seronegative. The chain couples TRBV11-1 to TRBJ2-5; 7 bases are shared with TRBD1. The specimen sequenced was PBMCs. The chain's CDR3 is CASSRQGSNEETQYF. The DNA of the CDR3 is TGTGCCAGCAGCCGACAGGGCTCGAATGAAGAGACCCAGTACTTC.